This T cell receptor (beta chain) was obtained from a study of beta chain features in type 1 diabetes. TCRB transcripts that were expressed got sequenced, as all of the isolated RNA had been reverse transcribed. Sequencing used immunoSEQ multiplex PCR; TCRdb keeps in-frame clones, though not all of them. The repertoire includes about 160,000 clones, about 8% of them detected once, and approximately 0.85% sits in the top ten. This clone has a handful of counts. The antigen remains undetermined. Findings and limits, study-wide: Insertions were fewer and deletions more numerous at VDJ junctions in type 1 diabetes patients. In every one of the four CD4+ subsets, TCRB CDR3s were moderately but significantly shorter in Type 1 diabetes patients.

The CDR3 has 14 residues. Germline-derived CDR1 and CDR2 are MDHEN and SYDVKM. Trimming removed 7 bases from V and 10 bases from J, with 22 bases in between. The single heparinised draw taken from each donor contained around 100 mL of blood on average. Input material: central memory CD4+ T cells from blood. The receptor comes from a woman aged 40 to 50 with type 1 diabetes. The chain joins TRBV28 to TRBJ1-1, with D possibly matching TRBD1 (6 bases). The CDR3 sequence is CASNLPTGGLVAFF. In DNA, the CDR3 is TGTGCCAGCAATCTTCCGACAGGAGGATTGGTAGCTTTCTTT.